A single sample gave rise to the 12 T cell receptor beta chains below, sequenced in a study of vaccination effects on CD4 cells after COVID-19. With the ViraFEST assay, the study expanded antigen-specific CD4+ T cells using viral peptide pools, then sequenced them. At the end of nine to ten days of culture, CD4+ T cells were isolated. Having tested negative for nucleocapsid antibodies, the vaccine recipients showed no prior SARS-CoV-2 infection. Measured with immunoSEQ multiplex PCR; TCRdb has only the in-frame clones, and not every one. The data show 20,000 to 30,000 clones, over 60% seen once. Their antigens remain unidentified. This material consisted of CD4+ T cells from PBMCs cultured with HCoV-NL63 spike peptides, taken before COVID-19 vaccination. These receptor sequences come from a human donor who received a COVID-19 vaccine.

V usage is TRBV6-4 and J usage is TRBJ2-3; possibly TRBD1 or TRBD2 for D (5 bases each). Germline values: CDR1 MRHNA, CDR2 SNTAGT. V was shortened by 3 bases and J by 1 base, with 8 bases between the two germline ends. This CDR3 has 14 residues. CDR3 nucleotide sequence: TGTGCCAGCAGTGAGTTGGGGGGCACAGATACGCAGTATTTT. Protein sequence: CASSELGGTDTQYF.

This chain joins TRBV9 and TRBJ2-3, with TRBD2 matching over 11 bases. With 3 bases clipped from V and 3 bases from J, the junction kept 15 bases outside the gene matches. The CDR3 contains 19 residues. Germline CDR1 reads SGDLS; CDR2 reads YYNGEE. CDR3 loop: CASSDPGLAVWLGTDTQYF. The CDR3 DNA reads TGTGCCAGCAGCGATCCGGGACTAGCGGTATGGTTAGGGACAGATACGCAGTATTTT.

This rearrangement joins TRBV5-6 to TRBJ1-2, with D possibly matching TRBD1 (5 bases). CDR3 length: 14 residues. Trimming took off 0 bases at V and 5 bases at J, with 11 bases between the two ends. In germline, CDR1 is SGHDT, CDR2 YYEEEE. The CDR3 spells CASSLEGRGYGYTF. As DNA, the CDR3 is TGTGCCAGCAGCTTGGAGGGAAGGGGTTATGGCTACACCTTC.

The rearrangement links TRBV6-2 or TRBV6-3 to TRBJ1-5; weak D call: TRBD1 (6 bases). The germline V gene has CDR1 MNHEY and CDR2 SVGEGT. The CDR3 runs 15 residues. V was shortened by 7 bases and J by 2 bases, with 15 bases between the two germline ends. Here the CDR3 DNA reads TGTGCCAGCACCCCTTTGGGGGGCGGCAATCAGCCCCAGCATTTT. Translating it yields CASTPLGGGNQPQHF.

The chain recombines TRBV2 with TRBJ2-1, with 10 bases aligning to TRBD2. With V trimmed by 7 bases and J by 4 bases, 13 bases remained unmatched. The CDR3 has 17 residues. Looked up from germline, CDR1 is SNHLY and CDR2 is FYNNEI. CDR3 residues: CASKGHFGLAAYNEQFF. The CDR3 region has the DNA TGTGCCAGCAAAGGGCACTTCGGACTAGCGGCTTACAATGAGCAGTTCTTC.

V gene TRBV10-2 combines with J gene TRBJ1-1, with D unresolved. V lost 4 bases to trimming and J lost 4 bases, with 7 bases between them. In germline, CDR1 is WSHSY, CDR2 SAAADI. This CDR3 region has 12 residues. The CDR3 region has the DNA TGCGCCAGCAGTGGTCGAACCACTGAAGCTTTCTTT. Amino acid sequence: CASSGRTTEAFF.

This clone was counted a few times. The DNA for the CDR3 is TGTGCCAGCAGCGTAGATGGGGTTGGCTCCTACGAGCAGTACTTC. This translates into CASSVDGVGSYEQYF. This chain links TRBV9 with TRBJ2-7; the D is unclear. Between the trimmed V and J ends, which lost 0 bases and 0 bases, there was a span of 10 bases. CDR1 and CDR2 (germline): SGDLS, YYNGEE. The CDR3 totals 15 residues.

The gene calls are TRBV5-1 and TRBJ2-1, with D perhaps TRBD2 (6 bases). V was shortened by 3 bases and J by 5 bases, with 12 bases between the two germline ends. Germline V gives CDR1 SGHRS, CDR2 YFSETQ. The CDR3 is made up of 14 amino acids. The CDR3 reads CASSSGGTDNEQFF. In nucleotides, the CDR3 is TGCGCCAGCAGCTCGGGCGGGACTGACAATGAGCAGTTCTTC.

The CDR3 loop is CASRIRRGSTDTQYF. The CDR3 region has the DNA TGTGCCAGCCGGATAAGGCGCGGGAGCACAGATACGCAGTATTTT. The V call is TRBV2, the J call TRBJ2-3, with D tentatively TRBD2 (5 bases). V lost 8 bases to trimming and J lost 0 bases, with 15 bases between them. The CDR3 contains 15 residues. The germline V gene encodes CDR1 SNHLY and CDR2 FYNNEI. The whole variable domain, remainder taken from reference TRBV2 and TRBJ2-3, is EPEVTQTPSHQVTQMGQEVILRCVPISNHLYFYWYRQILGQKVEFLVSFYNNEISEKSEIFDDQFSVERPDGSNFTLKIRSTKLEDSAMYFCASRIRRGSTDTQYFGPGTRLTVL.

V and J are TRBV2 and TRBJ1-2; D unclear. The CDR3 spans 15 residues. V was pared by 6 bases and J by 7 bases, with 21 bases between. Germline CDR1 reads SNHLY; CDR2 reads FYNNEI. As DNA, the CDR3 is TGTGCCAGCAGGAGACCCCCAAGTACTCGGGGTGGCTACACCTTC. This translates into CASRRPPSTRGGYTF.

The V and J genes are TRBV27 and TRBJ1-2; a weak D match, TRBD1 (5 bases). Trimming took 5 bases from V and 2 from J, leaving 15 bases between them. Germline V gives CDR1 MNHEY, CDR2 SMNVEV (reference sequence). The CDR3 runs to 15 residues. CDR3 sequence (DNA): TGTGCCAGCAGTCTTTCCGGGACGGTCAACTATGGCTACACCTTC. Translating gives CASSLSGTVNYGYTF.

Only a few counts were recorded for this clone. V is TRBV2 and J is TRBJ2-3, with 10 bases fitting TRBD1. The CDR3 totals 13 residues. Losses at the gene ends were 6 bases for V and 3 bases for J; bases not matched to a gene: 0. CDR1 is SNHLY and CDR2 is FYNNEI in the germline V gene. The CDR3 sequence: CASRDRGTDTQYF. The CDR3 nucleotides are TGTGCCAGCAGGGACAGGGGGACAGATACGCAGTATTTT.